This T cell receptor beta chain derives from a study of blood T cell repertoires in COVID-19. Study-level information: Acute and convalescent COVID-19 specimens originated in the United States, Italy and Spain.

Per the original data handling: Scientists estimated how many nucleated cells there were by amplifying reference gene primers. TCRdb's copy holds only in-frame clones and misses some; the assay was immunoSEQ multiplex PCR. V, J and clone size derive from that table, while D and trimming were established from the DNA sequence. This table holds over 15,000 clones, roughly 89% found once. V was cut by 1 base and J by 6 bases, with 12 bases left in between. Germline V gene sequence: CDR1 SGHTA, CDR2 FQGTGA. This CDR3 spans 14 amino acids. Specimen: peripheral blood. The chain recombines TRBV7-3 with TRBJ1-1; D is possibly TRBD1 (5 bases). The source is a human donor in a cohort sampled during active COVID-19. The chain's CDR3 is CASSLSGGPSEAFF. The DNA of the CDR3 is TGTGCCAGCAGCTTAAGCGGGGGTCCGTCTGAAGCTTTCTTT.